This TCR beta chain was identified during a study of blood T cell repertoires in COVID-19. Study-level background: COVID-19 samples from acute and convalescent phases originated in the United States, Italy and Spain. From T cells, B-cell-depleted T cells, or PBMCs came the material, which was cDNA or gDNA.

Per the authors' pipeline: Estimation of nucleated cell counts was performed using reference gene primer amplification. The data were produced by immunoSEQ multiplex PCR, yet TCRdb's version contains in-frame clones alone and is incomplete. V, J and clone size are those of that table, while D and trimming were read from the DNA. The sample contains about 150,000 clones, around 82% of which appear only once. This clone was seen a few times. The CDR3 is 15 residues long. The germline V gene has CDR1 SGDLS and CDR2 YYNGEE. V lost 4 bases and J lost 2; bases outside the gene matches: 8. This TCR derives from a man in his fifties or sixties with active or convalescent COVID-19. The sequenced sample was peripheral blood. The chain is built from TRBV9 and TRBJ2-7; 8 nucleotides align to TRBD1. CDR3 amino acids: CASSPDRAVAYEQYF. The DNA of the CDR3 is TGTGCCAGCAGCCCGGACAGGGCGGTCGCCTACGAGCAGTACTTC.